The present TCR beta chain was sequenced within a study of T cell responses to AZD1222 COVID-19 vaccine. Findings and caveats of the study: Spike-specific TCR depth and breadth grew after two AZD1222 doses. Nearly half of spike-specific TCRs reportedly go after variant regions that carry no mutations. With dominance at 160-218 and 743-854, vaccine-associated CD4 TCRs spanned spike.

This clone has more than one count but fewer than ten. Its antigen is as yet unknown. TCRdb's table, derived via immunoSEQ multiplex PCR, lists solely in-frame clones and lacks some. This sample carries 110,000 or so clones, 85% to 90% of them seen once, and the ten largest clones take around 12%. The CDR3 sequence is 16 residues long. CDR1 SNHLY and CDR2 FYNNEI come from the germline V gene. Unmatched junction bases numbered 6, after V lost 7 bases and J lost 0 bases. Sequenced material: peripheral blood, taken on day 0 of AZD1222 vaccination. The rearrangement links TRBV2 to TRBJ1-5; TRBD1 matches 10 bases. The receptor's source is an adult in good health. CDR3 in DNA: TGTGCCAGCATTCGGGACAGGGGAAATAGCAATCAGCCCCAGCATTTT. This translates into CASIRDRGNSNQPQHF.